The 18 T cell receptor beta chains below all came from one sample that was sequenced in a study of blood T cell repertoires in COVID-19. Assay: immunoSEQ multiplex PCR; the TCRdb copy retains only in-frame clones and omits some. Here the sample spans about 160,000 clones, 90% to 95% being singletons. Sequencing input: peripheral blood. The receptors here all came from a woman in her forties or fifties with acute or convalescent COVID-19.

The genes are TRBV27 and TRBJ2-5, with 9 bases that match TRBD1. V trimming: 6 bases; J trimming: 5 bases; junction bases outside the gene matches: 10. Germline CDR1 and CDR2: MNHEY and SMNVEV (reference sequence). This CDR3 is built from 15 residues. DNA for the CDR3: TGTGCCAGCAGCCTCGGGACAGGGCGTTTGGAGACCCAGTACTTC. It yields the protein CASSLGTGRLETQYF.

The rearrangement joins TRBV28 to TRBJ2-5; 7 positions agree with TRBD1. Germline V CDR1 and CDR2: MDHEN, SYDVKM. The CDR3 sequence is 17 residues long. Losses at the gene ends were 3 bases for V and 5 bases for J; bases not matched to a gene: 15. The CDR3 loop is CASSFELPGQRRETQYF. As DNA, the CDR3 is TGTGCCAGCAGTTTTGAATTGCCGGGACAGAGGAGGGAGACCCAGTACTTC.

The chain combines TRBV7-9 with TRBJ2-2, with D possibly matching TRBD1 (5 bases). In germline, CDR1 is SEHNR, CDR2 FQNEAQ (reference sequence). This CDR3 is built from 14 residues. Trimming left V 4 bases short and J 7 bases short, with 13 bases between. Here the CDR3 reads CASSSGLVIGELFF. CDR3 in DNA: TGTGCCAGCAGCTCAGGGCTAGTTATCGGGGAGCTGTTTTTT.

The gene calls are TRBV2 and TRBJ1-4, with 9 bases lining up with TRBD1. Germline V gene data show CDR1 as SNHLY and CDR2 as FYNNEI. Trimming took 3 bases from V and 5 from J; bases not matched to a gene: 4. CDR3 length: 15 residues. This CDR3 is CASSDRGTGNEKLFF. The CDR3, as DNA: TGTGCCAGCAGTGACCGTGGGACAGGGAATGAAAAACTGTTTTTT.

The gene calls are TRBV7-9 and TRBJ1-1; D is perhaps TRBD1 (6 bases). V dropped 5 bases and J dropped 4 bases, with 11 bases sitting between them. This CDR3 region has 13 residues. Germline loops: CDR1 SEHNR, CDR2 FQNEAQ (reference sequence). The CDR3 protein is CASSRQAGTEAFF. For the CDR3, the DNA is TGTGCCAGCAGCCGACAGGCAGGCACTGAAGCTTTCTTT.

V and J are TRBV11-2 and TRBJ2-7, with D tentatively TRBD2 (6 bases). The length of the CDR3 is 14 residues. V was cut by 5 bases and J by 0 bases, with 11 bases left in between. The germline V gene encodes CDR1 SGHAT and CDR2 FQNNGV. CDR3 region: CASSPRDSSYEQYF. DNA for the CDR3: TGTGCCAGCAGCCCCCGGGACTCCTCCTACGAGCAGTACTTC.

The chain carries TRBV7-6 and TRBJ1-5, with unresolved D. Per germline, CDR1 SGHVS and CDR2 FNYEAQ. CDR3 size: 13 residues. Trimming removed 1 base from V and 5 bases from J, with 6 bases in between. CDR3: CASSLERDQPQHF. The DNA of the CDR3 is TGTGCCAGCAGCTTAGAGAGGGATCAGCCCCAGCATTTT.

The CDR3 is CASSAGGNQPQHF. The DNA of the CDR3 is TGTGCCAGCAGCGCAGGGGGAAATCAGCCCCAGCATTTT. The chain combines TRBV28 with TRBJ1-5; 7 positions match TRBD1. Germline-derived CDR1 and CDR2 are MDHEN and SYDVKM. This CDR3 is 13 amino acids long. V was clipped by 6 bases and J by 4 bases; unmatched bases: 3.

The V call is TRBV14, the J call TRBJ2-1, with D unresolved. Germline CDR1 is SGHDN and CDR2 is FVKESK. Between the trimmed V and J ends, which lost 0 bases and 6 bases, there was a span of 9 bases. There are 14 residues in the CDR3. This chain's CDR3 is CASSQDGLFNEQFF. The CDR3 DNA follows: TGTGCCAGCAGCCAAGATGGGCTCTTCAATGAGCAGTTCTTC.

For this clone: The same CDR3 is also encoded by other DNA sequences in this sample. The chain is built from TRBV28 and TRBJ1-5; TRBD1 matches 7 bases. V dropped 4 bases and J dropped 0; count of bases not matched to a gene: 0. The CDR3 is 14 amino acids. Germline CDR1 and CDR2: MDHEN and SYDVKM. The CDR3 nucleotides are TGTGCCAGCAGTTCAGGGGGTAGCAATCAGCCCCAGCATTTT. It encodes CASSSGGSNQPQHF.

The rearrangement uses TRBV2 and TRBJ2-2; 9 nucleotides align to TRBD1. Germline values: CDR1 SNHLY, CDR2 FYNNEI. The CDR3 sequence is 14 residues long. V lost 7 bases to trimming and J lost 7 bases; unmatched junction nucleotides: 7. The CDR3 sequence: CASMKQGASGELFF. The CDR3 DNA is TGTGCCAGCATGAAACAGGGGGCGAGCGGGGAGCTGTTTTTT.

V is TRBV21-1 and J is TRBJ2-1; the listed D gene, TRBD2, was not tested against the DNA. TRBV21-1 is tagged as a pseudogene. The CDR3 totals 17 residues. Here the CDR3 reads CASTYGVGGACFNEQFF. CDR3 DNA: TGTGCCAGCACCTACGGGGTAGGGGGGGCCTGTTTTAATGAGCAGTTCTTC.

The rearrangement uses TRBV12-3 or TRBV12-4 and TRBJ1-2; possible D gene TRBD1, 5 bases. This CDR3 is 12 amino acids long. V was clipped by 5 bases and J by 11 bases, with 15 bases between them. The CDR3 DNA is TGTGCCAGCAGTCCGGGACTGCCTAATTACACCTTC. This codes for CASSPGLPNYTF.

The chain couples TRBV2 to TRBJ2-7; 8 bases match TRBD1. Germline CDR1 SNHLY, CDR2 FYNNEI. J was trimmed by 2 bases and V by 5 bases; bases with no gene match: 5. The length of the CDR3 is 14 residues. CDR3: CASSFDRGAYEQYF. Here the CDR3 DNA reads TGTGCCAGCAGTTTTGACAGGGGCGCCTACGAGCAGTACTTC.

The chain employs TRBV9 and TRBJ1-2, with D hard to call. With 0 bases removed from V and 3 bases from J, the gap between germline ends came to 6 bases. Germline V gene data show CDR1 as SGDLS and CDR2 as YYNGEE. The length of the CDR3 is 13 residues. The CDR3 loop is CASSVGQDYGYTF. The CDR3, as DNA: TGTGCCAGCAGCGTAGGGCAGGACTATGGCTACACCTTC.

The chain employs TRBV11-2 and TRBJ2-5; 8 nucleotides align to TRBD2. The CDR3 has 14 amino acids. Germline V gene sequence: CDR1 SGHAT, CDR2 FQNNGV. The V gene end was trimmed by 6 bases and the J gene end by 1 base; junction bases not matched to a gene: 4. The CDR3 region is CASRASGSQETQYF. The CDR3 DNA reads as TGTGCCAGCAGAGCGAGCGGGAGCCAAGAGACCCAGTACTTC.

With regard to this clone: Different DNA sequences within this sample yield the same CDR3. V usage is TRBV7-2 and J usage is TRBJ1-1; 8 nucleotides agree with TRBD1. The trim removed 2 bases at V and 5 bases at J, leaving 4 bases unmatched. The CDR3 has 14 amino acids. Germline CDR1 and CDR2: SGHTA and FQGNSA. CDR3 nucleotide sequence: TGTGCCAGCAGCTTACAGGGGGCGCGTACTGAAGCTTTCTTT. Amino acid sequence: CASSLQGARTEAFF.

The chain has TRBV7-2 and TRBJ2-1, with unresolved D. V dropped 5 bases and J dropped 0 bases, with 14 bases sitting between them. The CDR3 length is 16 residues. Per germline, CDR1 SGHTA and CDR2 FQGNSA. DNA for the CDR3: TGTGCCAGCAGCCCCCGAGGTACCGGCTCCTACAATGAGCAGTTCTTC. Translating gives CASSPRGTGSYNEQFF. Using reference TRBV7-2 and TRBJ2-1 for the parts outside the CDR3, the full variable domain is GAGVSQSPSNKVTEKGKDVELRCDPISGHTALYWYRQSLGQGLEFLIYFQGNSAPDKSGLPSDRFSAERTGGSVSTLTIQRTQQEDSAVYLCASSPRGTGSYNEQFFGPGTRLTVL.